Below, 4 T cell receptor beta chains from the same sample are listed, as sequenced in a study of CD8+CD57+ T cells in acquired aplastic anemia. Template material for TCR beta VDJ and CDR3 profiling consisted of genomic DNA. Using its own MiXCR run on the reads, TCRdb lists one record per CDR3 protein. The repertoire consists of 90,000 to 130,000 distinct CDR3 sequences, with 40% to 65% occurring once and the leading ten covering roughly a third. The specimen was sorted CD4+, CD8+, or CD8+CD57+ T cells (not recorded which) from PBMCs. All receptors come from a human donor in good health, serving as a control.

This chain connects TRBV19 to TRBJ2-7; 11 nucleotides match TRBD2. V lost 7 bases and J lost 6; bases outside the gene matches: 14. From germline, CDR1 is LNHDA and CDR2 SQIVND (reference sequence). The CDR3 has 16 residues. The CDR3 here is CASTQTSGGYLREQYF. Here the CDR3 DNA reads TGTGCCAGTACCCAAACTAGCGGGGGATATCTACGCGAGCAGTACTTC. The full variable domain, its missing parts supplied by reference TRBV19 and TRBJ2-7, is DGGITQSPKYLFRKEGQNVTLSCEQNLNHDAMYWYRQDPGQGLRLIYYSQIVNDFQKGDIAEGYSVSREKKESFPLTVTSAQKNPTAFYLCASTQTSGGYLREQYFGPGTRLTVT.

This clonotype was observed many times. This chain links TRBV6-2 or TRBV6-3 with TRBJ2-7; D may be TRBD1 (6 bases). The CDR3 extends over 15 amino acids. CDR1 and CDR2 from the germline V gene are MNHEY and SVGEGT. With 2 bases removed from V and 2 bases from J, the gap between germline ends came to 13 bases. The CDR3: CASSYQDSTAYEQYF. The DNA of the CDR3 is TGTGCCAGCAGTTACCAGGACAGTACGGCCTACGAGCAGTACTTC.

The table lists this clonotype with many counts. The chain carries TRBV6-1 and TRBJ1-1; no reliable D call. The CDR3 totals 15 residues. V gave up 2 bases and J gave up 0 bases, with 10 bases separating them. Germline values: CDR1 MNHNS, CDR2 SASEGT. As DNA, the CDR3 is TGTGCCAGCAGTGAAAGTGTCTGGTTGAACACTGAAGCTTTCTTT. This encodes CASSESVWLNTEAFF.

This clonotype was recorded at least ten times. The gene calls are TRBV6-1 and TRBJ1-6, with a possible D match to TRBD1 (6 bases). Per the germline V gene, CDR1 is MNHNS and CDR2 is SASEGT. Trimming pared 6 bases from V and 7 bases from J, leaving 22 bases between. The CDR3 runs to 17 residues. The CDR3 DNA reads TGTGCCAGCAGCTCGCCGGGACAACTATCGGGCAATTCACCCCTCCACTTT. Amino acids: CASSSPGQLSGNSPLHF.